This T cell receptor (beta chain) stems from a study of vaccination effects on CD4 cells after COVID-19. General study findings and limits: Early post-infection timepoints were absent, and convalescent patients were few.

Antigen-specific CD4+ T cells were expanded with viral peptide pools in the ViraFEST assay before sequencing. On day 10 of culture, CD4+ T cells were separated out. This person caught SARS-CoV-2 sometime from March to December 2020, and PCR testing confirmed the infection. It was on days 3 and 7 that half the medium was replaced with IL-2 medium. The CDR3 contains 14 residues. V was pared by 8 bases and J by 6 bases, with 14 bases between. Germline V gene sequence: CDR1 WSHSY, CDR2 SAAADI. As concerns this clone: What it binds is unknown.

Only in-frame clones appear in the TCRdb table, and some are missing; sequencing was by immunoSEQ multiplex PCR. The data hold nearly 45,000 clones, with around 66% observed a single time. The gene calls are TRBV10-2 and TRBJ1-6; D is possibly TRBD1 (5 bases). The sample was CD4+ T cells from PBMCs cultured with a peptide pool, taken before COVID-19 vaccination. The receptor comes from a human donor who had a prior SARS-CoV-2 infection. The DNA of the CDR3 is TGCGCCAGCGCATCCGGGACGGCTAATTCACCCCTCCACTTT. Amino acids: CASASGTANSPLHF.